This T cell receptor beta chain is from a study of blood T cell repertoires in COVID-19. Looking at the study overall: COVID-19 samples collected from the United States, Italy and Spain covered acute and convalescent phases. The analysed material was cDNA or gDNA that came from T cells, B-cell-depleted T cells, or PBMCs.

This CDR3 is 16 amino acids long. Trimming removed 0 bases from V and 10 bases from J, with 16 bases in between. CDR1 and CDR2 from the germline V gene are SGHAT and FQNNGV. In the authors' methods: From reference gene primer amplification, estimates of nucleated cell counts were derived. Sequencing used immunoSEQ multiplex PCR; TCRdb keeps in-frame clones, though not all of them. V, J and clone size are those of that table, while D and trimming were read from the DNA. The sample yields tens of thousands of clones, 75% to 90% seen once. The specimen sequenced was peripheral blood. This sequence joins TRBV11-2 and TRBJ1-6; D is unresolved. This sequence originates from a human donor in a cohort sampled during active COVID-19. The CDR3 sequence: CASSLEKFVRVSPLHF. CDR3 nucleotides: TGTGCCAGCAGCTTAGAAAAATTTGTTCGGGTCTCACCCCTCCACTTT.